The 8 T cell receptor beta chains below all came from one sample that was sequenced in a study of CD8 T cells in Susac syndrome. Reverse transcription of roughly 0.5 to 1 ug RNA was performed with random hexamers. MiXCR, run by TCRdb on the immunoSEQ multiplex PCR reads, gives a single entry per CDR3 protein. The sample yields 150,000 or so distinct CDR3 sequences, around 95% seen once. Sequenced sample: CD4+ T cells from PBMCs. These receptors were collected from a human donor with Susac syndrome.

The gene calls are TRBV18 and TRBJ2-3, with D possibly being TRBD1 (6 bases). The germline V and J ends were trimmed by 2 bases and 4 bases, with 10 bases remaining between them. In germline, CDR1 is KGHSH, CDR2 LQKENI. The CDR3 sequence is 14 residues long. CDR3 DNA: TGTGCCAGCTCACCAGCAGGGGTGGCAGATACGCAGTATTTT. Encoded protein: CASSPAGVADTQYF.

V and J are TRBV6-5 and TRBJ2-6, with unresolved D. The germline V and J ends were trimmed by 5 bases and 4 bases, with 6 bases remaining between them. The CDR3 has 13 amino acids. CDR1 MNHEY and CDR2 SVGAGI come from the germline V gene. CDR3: CASSAQGANVLTF. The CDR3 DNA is TGTGCCAGCAGTGCCCAGGGGGCCAACGTCCTGACTTTC.

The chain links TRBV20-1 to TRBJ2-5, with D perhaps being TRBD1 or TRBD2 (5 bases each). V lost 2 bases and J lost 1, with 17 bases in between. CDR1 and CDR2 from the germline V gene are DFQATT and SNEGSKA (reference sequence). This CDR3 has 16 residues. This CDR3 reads CSARPSPGRGQETQYF. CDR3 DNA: TGCAGTGCTAGACCAAGCCCGGGACGGGGCCAAGAGACCCAGTACTTC.

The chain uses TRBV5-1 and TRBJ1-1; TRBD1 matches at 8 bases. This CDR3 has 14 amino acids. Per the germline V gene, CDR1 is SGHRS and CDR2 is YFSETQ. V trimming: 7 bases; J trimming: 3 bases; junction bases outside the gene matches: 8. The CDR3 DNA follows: TGCGCCAGCGTTACAGGGGGTTGGGACACTGAAGCTTTCTTT. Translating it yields CASVTGGWDTEAFF.

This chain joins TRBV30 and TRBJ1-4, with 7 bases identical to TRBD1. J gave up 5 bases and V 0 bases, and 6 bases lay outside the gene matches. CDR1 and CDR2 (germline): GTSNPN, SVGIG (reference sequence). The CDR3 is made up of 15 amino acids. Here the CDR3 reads CAWSVWGGGNEKLFF. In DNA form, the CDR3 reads TGTGCCTGGAGTGTATGGGGAGGGGGCAATGAAAAACTGTTTTTT.

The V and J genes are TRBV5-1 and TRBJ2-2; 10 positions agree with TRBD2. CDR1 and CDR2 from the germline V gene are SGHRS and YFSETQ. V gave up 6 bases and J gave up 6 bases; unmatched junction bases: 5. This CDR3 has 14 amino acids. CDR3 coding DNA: TGCGCCAGCACTGCTAGCGGGAGCGCCGGGGAGCTGTTTTTT. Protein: CASTASGSAGELFF.

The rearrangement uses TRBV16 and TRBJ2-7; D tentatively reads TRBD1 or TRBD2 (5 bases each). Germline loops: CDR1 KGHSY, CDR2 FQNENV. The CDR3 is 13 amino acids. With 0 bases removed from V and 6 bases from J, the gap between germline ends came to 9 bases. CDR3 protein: CASSQSAGTEQYF. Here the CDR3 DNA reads TGTGCCAGCAGCCAATCGGCAGGGACCGAGCAGTACTTC.

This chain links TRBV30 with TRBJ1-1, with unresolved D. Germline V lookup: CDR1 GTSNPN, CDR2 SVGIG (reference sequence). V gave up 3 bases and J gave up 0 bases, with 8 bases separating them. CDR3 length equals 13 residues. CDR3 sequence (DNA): TGTGCCTGGAGCTTACAGCTGAACACTGAAGCTTTCTTT. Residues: CAWSLQLNTEAFF.